A single sample gave rise to the 26 T cell receptor beta chains below, sequenced in a study of HIV-infected patients and healthy controls. One entry per CDR3 protein, called by TCRdb with MiXCR from the 5' RACE reads. The sample contains around 67,000 distinct CDR3 sequences, about a sixth of which appear only once. The sequenced sample was CD4+ T cells from blood. All receptors come from a human donor in good health.

This clonotype was picked up a small number of times. The genes are TRBV18 and TRBJ2-5; TRBD2 might be the D (6 bases). This CDR3 comprises 15 residues. Germline V gives CDR1 KGHSH, CDR2 LQKENI. V dropped 3 bases and J dropped 1 base, with 12 bases sitting between them. The CDR3 DNA reads TGTGCCAGCTCACCGGCGGGGAGTCCCCAAGAGACCCAGTACTTC. It encodes CASSPAGSPQETQYF.

V is TRBV2 and J is TRBJ2-4, with D possibly matching TRBD1 (5 bases). The germline V gene encodes CDR1 SNHLY and CDR2 FYNNEI. V shed 1 base and J shed 4 bases, with 8 bases lying between them. The CDR3 runs 14 residues. The CDR3 sequence: CASSEEGLKNIQYF. CDR3 sequence (DNA): TGTGCCAGCAGTGAAGAGGGGCTTAAAAACATTCAGTACTTC.

The rearrangement joins TRBV13 to TRBJ2-6; 10 bases are a match to TRBD1. The V gene end was trimmed by 5 bases and the J gene end by 0 bases; junction bases not matched to a gene: 19. CDR1 PRHDT and CDR2 FYEKMQ come from the germline V gene (reference sequence). CDR3 length: 22 amino acids. This chain's CDR3 is CASSPPGDRGGYSVSGANVLTF. The CDR3 DNA reads as TGTGCCAGCAGCCCCCCGGGGGACAGGGGAGGTTACTCCGTCTCTGGGGCCAACGTCCTGACTTTC.

J is TRBJ2-7 and V is TRBV20-1, with unresolved D. V gave up 6 bases and J gave up 3 bases, with 15 bases separating them. CDR1 is DFQATT, CDR2 SNEGSKA, per germline (reference sequence). This CDR3 has 13 amino acids. The CDR3 loop is CSAQPGLNYEQYF. For the CDR3, the DNA is TGCAGTGCACAGCCGGGCCTAAACTACGAGCAGTACTTC.

This clonotype was picked up a small number of times. The chain is built from TRBV29-1 and TRBJ2-7, with 9 bases lining up with TRBD1. This CDR3 contains 14 residues. Germline V gives CDR1 SQVTM, CDR2 ANQGSEA. The V and J ends lost 4 bases and 0 bases, in that order; junction bases with no gene match: 4. CDR3 sequence reads: CSVGRQGGSYEQYF. The CDR3 DNA follows: TGCAGCGTTGGCCGACAGGGGGGCTCCTACGAGCAGTACTTC.

This sequence joins TRBV6-2 or TRBV6-3 and TRBJ1-2, with a possible D match to TRBD1 (5 bases). With 5 bases removed from V and 7 bases from J, the gap between germline ends came to 20 bases. The CDR3 has 15 residues. Germline V gene lookup returns CDR1 MNHEY and CDR2 SVGEGT. The chain's CDR3 is CASSILGTPESGYTF. For the CDR3, the DNA is TGTGCCAGCAGTATTCTCGGGACGCCCGAGTCTGGCTACACCTTC.

This clonotype was found many times. This sequence joins TRBV7-8 and TRBJ2-7; TRBD1 matches 9 bases. This CDR3 is built from 15 residues. V shed 2 bases and J 3 bases; nucleotides not matched to a gene: 5. Germline V CDR1 and CDR2: SGHVS, FQNEAQ. The CDR3 sequence is CASSLRDRVNYEQYF. The CDR3 DNA reads TGTGCCAGCAGCTTACGGGACAGGGTAAACTACGAGCAGTACTTC.

In this sample, this clonotype turned up a few times. The V gene is TRBV9, the J gene TRBJ2-7; D might be TRBD1 or TRBD2, each matching 5 bases. This CDR3 region has 13 residues. CDR1 is SGDLS and CDR2 is YYNGEE in the germline V gene. The V gene lost 3 bases and the J gene lost 3 bases, with 10 bases spanning the gap. CDR3 sequence: CASSAGTHYEQYF. CDR3 nucleotides: TGTGCCAGCAGCGCCGGGACGCACTACGAGCAGTACTTC.

This clonotype was picked up one time. The chain has TRBV12-3 or TRBV12-4 and TRBJ1-1, with 7 nucleotides matching TRBD1. Trimming removed 6 bases from V and 0 bases from J; junction bases left unmatched: 7. The CDR3 is made up of 15 amino acids. The CDR3 DNA sequence: TGTGCCAGCAGCCTGAGACAGGGAGTGAACACTGAAGCTTTCTTT. The encoded protein is CASSLRQGVNTEAFF.

V is TRBV18 and J is TRBJ2-7; D may be TRBD1 (6 bases). Trimming took off 7 bases at V and 1 base at J, with 14 bases between the two ends. The CDR3 spans 14 residues. Germline CDR1 is KGHSH and CDR2 is LQKENI. The DNA of the CDR3 is TGTGCCAGCTTAAGGGACAAAAGTTCCTACGAGCAGTACTTC. The encoded protein is CASLRDKSSYEQYF.

This clonotype has just a few counts. This rearrangement joins TRBV25-1 to TRBJ1-2; D is undetermined. Trimming stripped 2 bases from V and 3 bases from J, with 13 bases between. Germline values: CDR1 MGHDK, CDR2 SYGVNS. The CDR3 runs 15 residues. The CDR3 loop is CASSEASESYYGYTF. In DNA form, the CDR3 reads TGTGCCAGCAGTGAAGCTTCCGAATCCTACTATGGCTACACCTTC.

The sample holds a few counts of this clonotype. The chain carries TRBV7-2 and TRBJ2-7; TRBD2 aligns across 8 bases. CDR1 SGHTA and CDR2 FQGNSA come from the germline V gene. The junction had 9 bases not matched to a gene; V was cut back by 3 bases and J by 5 bases. The CDR3 covers 15 residues. The CDR3 here is CASSFTYGLAHEQYF. CDR3 sequence (DNA): TGTGCCAGCAGCTTCACTTATGGACTAGCCCACGAGCAGTACTTC.

This clonotype was found a few times. The chain couples TRBV21-1 to TRBJ1-5; the tabulated D call, TRBD1, remains unverified against the DNA. TRBV21-1 represents a pseudogene. The CDR3 has 17 residues. The CDR3 reads CASSKVQDRVFNQPQHF. The DNA of the CDR3 is TGTGCCAGCAGCAAAGTCCAGGACAGAGTCTTTAATCAGCCCCAGCATTTT.

In its sample, this clonotype was seen a few times. The V gene is TRBV7-9, the J gene TRBJ1-1; D is possibly TRBD1 (5 bases). Trimming took 8 bases from V and 6 from J, leaving 19 bases between them. The CDR3 loop spans 14 amino acids. The germline CDR1 and CDR2 sequences are SEHNR and FQNEAQ (reference sequence). The CDR3 bases are TGTGCCAGCGTTAGGGACGGTGGAAAATCTGAAGCTTTCTTT. This translates into CASVRDGGKSEAFF.

The chain is built from TRBV7-9 and TRBJ2-2; TRBD2 aligns across 13 bases. Looked up from germline, CDR1 is SEHNR and CDR2 is FQNEAQ (reference sequence). The CDR3 is made up of 17 amino acids. J lost 2 bases, V lost 4 bases, and 4 bases had no gene match. The CDR3, as DNA: TGTGCCAGCAGCTCTCGGACTAGCGGGGGAAACACCGGGGAGCTGTTTTTT. Translated, it gives CASSSRTSGGNTGELFF.

This clonotype was seen repeatedly, ten times or more. The chain joins TRBV18 to TRBJ2-2; TRBD2 agrees at 7 bases. Trimming at V came to 6 bases and at J to 6 bases, leaving 7 bases not matched to a gene. Germline V gives CDR1 KGHSH, CDR2 LQKENI. The CDR3 is 14 residues long. This chain's CDR3 is CASSQTSPAGELFF. CDR3 in DNA: TGTGCCAGCTCTCAGACTAGCCCAGCCGGGGAGCTGTTTTTT.

The chain employs TRBV14 and TRBJ1-1; 7 bases agree with TRBD1. The V segment lost 3 bases and the J segment 5 bases; nucleotides outside the gene matches: 6. From germline, CDR1 is SGHDN and CDR2 FVKESK. CDR3 size: 14 residues. In DNA form, the CDR3 reads TGTGCCAGCAGCCAGCAACAGGGGTTAACTGAAGCTTTCTTT. Translated, it gives CASSQQQGLTEAFF.

In its sample, this clonotype was seen many times. This chain uses TRBV12-3 or TRBV12-4 with TRBJ1-5; 8 nucleotides match TRBD1. The CDR3 runs 15 residues. V shed 6 bases, J shed 6 bases, and the junction held 10 bases outside the gene matches. CDR3 in DNA: TGTGCCAGCAGACCCGCAGGGACAGGCCTTCAGCCCCAGCATTTT. This encodes CASRPAGTGLQPQHF.

This clonotype was counted only a few times. V is TRBV12-3 or TRBV12-4 and J is TRBJ2-1, with D tentatively TRBD1 (6 bases). The CDR3 has 13 residues. With 8 bases removed from V and 8 bases from J, the gap between germline ends came to 16 bases. The CDR3 nucleotides are TGTGCCAGCGGTCCTCCACAGGGAGATGAGCAGTTCTTC. Residues: CASGPPQGDEQFF.

This clonotype was counted only a few times. This chain connects TRBV19 to TRBJ2-1; 12 positions agree with TRBD2. CDR3 length equals 13 residues. CDR1 LNHDA and CDR2 SQIVND come from the germline V gene (reference sequence). V shed 6 bases and J 10 bases; nucleotides not matched to a gene: 4. The CDR3 protein is CASRVTSGREQFF. DNA of the CDR3: TGTGCCAGTAGAGTTACTAGCGGGAGGGAGCAGTTCTTC. Full variable domain (remainder filled in from reference TRBV19 and TRBJ2-1): DGGITQSPKYLFRKEGQNVTLSCEQNLNHDAMYWYRQDPGQGLRLIYYSQIVNDFQKGDIAEGYSVSREKKESFPLTVTSAQKNPTAFYLCASRVTSGREQFFGPGTRLTVL.

The sample holds many counts of this clonotype. The gene calls are TRBV29-1 and TRBJ1-5; 7 nucleotides agree with TRBD1. Germline CDR1 reads SQVTM; CDR2 reads ANQGSEA. This CDR3 comprises 12 residues. The V gene end was trimmed by 4 bases and the J gene end by 7 bases; junction bases not matched to a gene: 4. The CDR3 sequence is CSVGQGSQPQHF. The CDR3 region has the DNA TGCAGCGTTGGACAGGGTAGCCAGCCCCAGCATTTT. The whole variable domain, filled in from reference TRBV29-1 and TRBJ1-5, reads SAVISQKPSRDICQRGTSLTIQCQVDSQVTMMFWYRQQPGQSLTLIATANQGSEATYESGFVIDKFPISRPNLTFSTLTVSNMSPEDSSIYLCSVGQGSQPQHFGDGTRLSIL.

The V gene is TRBV7-2, the J gene TRBJ2-1, with TRBD2 identical over 12 bases. The germline CDR1 and CDR2 sequences are SGHTA and FQGNSA. V shed 5 bases and J 6 bases; nucleotides not matched to a gene: 5. CDR3 length: 15 amino acids. The CDR3 region has the DNA TGTGCCAGCAGCGCGGGACTAGCGGGTTCCAATGAGCAGTTCTTC. This codes for CASSAGLAGSNEQFF. The entire variable domain, with the rest obtained from reference TRBV7-2 and TRBJ2-1, is as follows: GAGVSQSPSNKVTEKGKDVELRCDPISGHTALYWYRQSLGQGLEFLIYFQGNSAPDKSGLPSDRFSAERTGGSVSTLTIQRTQQEDSAVYLCASSAGLAGSNEQFFGPGTRLTVL.

This clonotype was seen once. The gene calls are TRBV12-3 or TRBV12-4 and TRBJ1-2, with no clear D. Between the trimmed V and J ends, which lost 4 bases and 3 bases, there was a span of 12 bases. The CDR3 is made up of 14 amino acids. The CDR3 DNA is TGTGCCAGCAGTTCCCCTCAATGGGACTATGGCTACACCTTC. Amino acid sequence: CASSSPQWDYGYTF.

This clonotype was observed a few times. The chain couples TRBV6-5 to TRBJ1-5; tentatively, D is TRBD1 (5 bases). The CDR3 runs 13 residues. With 5 bases removed from V and 7 bases from J, the gap between germline ends came to 12 bases. The germline CDR1 and CDR2 sequences are MNHEY and SVGAGI. The CDR3 DNA reads TGTGCCAGCAGTCCGCAGGGAAACCAGCCCCAGCATTTT. Protein product: CASSPQGNQPQHF.

V and J are TRBV9 and TRBJ1-3, with D hard to call. Looked up from germline, CDR1 is SGDLS and CDR2 is YYNGEE. This CDR3 is 15 amino acids long. V dropped 0 bases and J dropped 1 base, with 8 bases sitting between them. The CDR3: CASSVAWESGNTIYF. CDR3 in DNA: TGTGCCAGCAGCGTAGCTTGGGAGTCTGGAAACACCATATATTTT.

This clonotype occurred a few times. CDR3 in amino acids: CASSEGGEGQPQHF. In nucleotides, the CDR3 is TGTGCCAGCAGCGAAGGGGGCGAGGGTCAGCCCCAGCATTTT. The chain uses TRBV12-3 or TRBV12-4 and TRBJ1-5; 7 positions match TRBD1. J lost 6 bases, V lost 6 bases, and 8 bases had no gene match. The CDR3 loop spans 14 amino acids.